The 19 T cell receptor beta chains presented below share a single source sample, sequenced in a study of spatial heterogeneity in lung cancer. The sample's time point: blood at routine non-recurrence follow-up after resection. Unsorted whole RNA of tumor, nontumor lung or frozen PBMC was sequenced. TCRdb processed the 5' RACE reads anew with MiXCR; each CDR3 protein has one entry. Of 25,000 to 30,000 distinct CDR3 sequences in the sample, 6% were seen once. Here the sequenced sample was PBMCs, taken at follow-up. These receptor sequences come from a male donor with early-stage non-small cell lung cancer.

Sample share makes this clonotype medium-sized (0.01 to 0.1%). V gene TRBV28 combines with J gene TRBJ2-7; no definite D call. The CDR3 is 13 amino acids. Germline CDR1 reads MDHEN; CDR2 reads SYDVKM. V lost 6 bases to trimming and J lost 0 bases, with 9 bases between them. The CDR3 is CASRSYNSYEQYF. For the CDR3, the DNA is TGTGCCAGCAGGAGCTACAACTCCTACGAGCAGTACTTC.

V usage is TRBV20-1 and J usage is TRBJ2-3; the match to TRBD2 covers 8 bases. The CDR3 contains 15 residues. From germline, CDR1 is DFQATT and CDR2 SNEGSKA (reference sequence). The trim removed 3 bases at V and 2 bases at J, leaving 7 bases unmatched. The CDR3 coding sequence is TGCAGTGCTAGGCAACTAGCGGAGTCCACAGATACGCAGTATTTT. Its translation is CSARQLAESTDTQYF.

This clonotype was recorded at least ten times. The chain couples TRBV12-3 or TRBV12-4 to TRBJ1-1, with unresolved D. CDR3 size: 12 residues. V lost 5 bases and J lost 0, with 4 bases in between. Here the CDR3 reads CASSPLNTEAFF. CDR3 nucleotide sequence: TGTGCCAGCAGTCCTCTGAACACTGAAGCTTTCTTT.

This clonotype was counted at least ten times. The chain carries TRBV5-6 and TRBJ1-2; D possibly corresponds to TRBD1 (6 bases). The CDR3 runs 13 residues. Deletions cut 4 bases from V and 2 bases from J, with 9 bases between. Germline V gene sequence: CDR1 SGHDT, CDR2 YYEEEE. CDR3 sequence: CASSPDRNYGYTF. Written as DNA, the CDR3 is TGTGCCAGCAGCCCAGACAGGAACTATGGCTACACCTTC.

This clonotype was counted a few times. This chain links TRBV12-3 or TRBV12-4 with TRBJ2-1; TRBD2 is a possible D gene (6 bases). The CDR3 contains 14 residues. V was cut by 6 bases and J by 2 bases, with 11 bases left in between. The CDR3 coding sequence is TGTGCCAGCAGCCCGGGACTTCCCTACAATGAGCAGTTCTTC. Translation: CASSPGLPYNEQFF.

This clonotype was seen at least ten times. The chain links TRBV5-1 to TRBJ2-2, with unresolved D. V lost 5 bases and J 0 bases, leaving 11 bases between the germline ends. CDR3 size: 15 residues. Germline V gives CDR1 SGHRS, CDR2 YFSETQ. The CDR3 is CASSRQESNTGELFF. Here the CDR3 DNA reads TGCGCCAGCAGTCGTCAGGAATCGAACACCGGGGAGCTGTTTTTT.

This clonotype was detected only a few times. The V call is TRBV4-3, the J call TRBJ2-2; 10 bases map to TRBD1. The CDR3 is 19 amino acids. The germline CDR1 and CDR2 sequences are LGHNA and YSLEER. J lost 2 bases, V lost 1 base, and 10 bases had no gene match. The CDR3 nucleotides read TGCGCCAGCAGCCAAGCCTCGACAGGGGGCGTGAGAAACACCGGGGAGCTGTTTTTT. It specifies CASSQASTGGVRNTGELFF.

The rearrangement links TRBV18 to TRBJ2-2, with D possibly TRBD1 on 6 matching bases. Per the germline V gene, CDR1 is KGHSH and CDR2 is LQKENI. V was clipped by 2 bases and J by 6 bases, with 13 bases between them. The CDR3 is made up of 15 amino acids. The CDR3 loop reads CASSPDSTGSGELFF. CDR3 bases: TGTGCCAGCTCACCAGACAGTACAGGGTCCGGGGAGCTGTTTTTT.

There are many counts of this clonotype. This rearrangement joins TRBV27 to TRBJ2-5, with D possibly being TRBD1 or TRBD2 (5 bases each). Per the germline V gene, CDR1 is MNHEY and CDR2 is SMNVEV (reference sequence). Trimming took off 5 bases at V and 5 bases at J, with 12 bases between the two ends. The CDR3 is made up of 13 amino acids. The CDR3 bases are TGTGCCAGCAGTCTGGGGGTCATGGAGACCCAGTACTTC. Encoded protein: CASSLGVMETQYF.

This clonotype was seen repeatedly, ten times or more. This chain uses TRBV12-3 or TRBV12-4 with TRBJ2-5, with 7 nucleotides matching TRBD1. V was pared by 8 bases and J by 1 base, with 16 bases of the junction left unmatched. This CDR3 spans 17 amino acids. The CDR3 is CASGYKHRQGVQETQYF. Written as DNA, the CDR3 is TGTGCCAGCGGATACAAACATCGACAGGGCGTCCAAGAGACCCAGTACTTC.

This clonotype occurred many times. The CDR3 DNA follows: TGTGCCAGCAGCTCACAGGGTAGAGCTGGGGCCAACGTCCTGACTTTC. Its protein is CASSSQGRAGANVLTF. The chain has TRBV12-3 or TRBV12-4 and TRBJ2-6; a possible D gene is TRBD1 (6 bases). The CDR3 has 16 residues. V lost 6 bases and J 2 bases, leaving 14 bases between the germline ends.

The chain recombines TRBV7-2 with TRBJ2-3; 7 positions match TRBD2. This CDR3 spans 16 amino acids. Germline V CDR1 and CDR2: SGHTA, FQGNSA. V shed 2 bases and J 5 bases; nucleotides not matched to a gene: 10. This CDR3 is CASSLNLGLAEDTQYF. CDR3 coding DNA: TGTGCCAGCAGCTTAAATTTAGGTCTAGCGGAAGATACGCAGTATTTT.

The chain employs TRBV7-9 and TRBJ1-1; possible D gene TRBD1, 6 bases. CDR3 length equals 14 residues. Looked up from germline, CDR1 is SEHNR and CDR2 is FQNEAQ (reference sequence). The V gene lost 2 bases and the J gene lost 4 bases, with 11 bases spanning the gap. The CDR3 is CASSLTGGATEAFF. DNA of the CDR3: TGTGCCAGCAGCTTAACTGGGGGGGCCACTGAAGCTTTCTTT.

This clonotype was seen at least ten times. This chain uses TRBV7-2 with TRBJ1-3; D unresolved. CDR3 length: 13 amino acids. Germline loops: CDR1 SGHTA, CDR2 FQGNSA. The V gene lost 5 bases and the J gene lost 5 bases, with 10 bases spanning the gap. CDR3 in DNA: TGTGCCAGCAGCCTACCGTCAAGAAACACCATATATTTT. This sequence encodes CASSLPSRNTIYF.

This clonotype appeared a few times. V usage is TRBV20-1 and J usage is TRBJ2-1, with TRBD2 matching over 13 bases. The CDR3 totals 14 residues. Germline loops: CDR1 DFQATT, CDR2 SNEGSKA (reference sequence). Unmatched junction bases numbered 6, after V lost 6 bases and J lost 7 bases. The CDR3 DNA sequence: TGCAGTGCACCAGGACTAGCGGGAGCGAATGAGCAGTTCTTC. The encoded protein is CSAPGLAGANEQFF.

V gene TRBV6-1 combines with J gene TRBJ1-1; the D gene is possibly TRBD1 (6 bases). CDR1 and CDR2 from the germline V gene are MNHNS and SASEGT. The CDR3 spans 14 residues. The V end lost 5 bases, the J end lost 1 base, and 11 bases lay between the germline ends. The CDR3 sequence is CASSIQGGNTEAFF. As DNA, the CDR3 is TGTGCCAGCAGTATACAGGGAGGGAACACTGAAGCTTTCTTT.

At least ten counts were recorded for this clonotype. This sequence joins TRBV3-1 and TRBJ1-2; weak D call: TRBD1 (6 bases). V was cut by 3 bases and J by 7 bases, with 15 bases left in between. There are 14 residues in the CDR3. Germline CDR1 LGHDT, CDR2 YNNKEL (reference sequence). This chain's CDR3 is CASSHQGTSFGYTF. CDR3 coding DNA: TGTGCCAGCAGCCATCAGGGGACCTCATTTGGCTACACCTTC.

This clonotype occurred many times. CDR3 bases: TGTGCCAGCAGCTTAGGGGGTGGTACTGAAGCTTTCTTT. Translated, it gives CASSLGGGTEAFF. V and J are TRBV7-3 and TRBJ1-1, with D perhaps TRBD1 (5 bases). CDR1 SGHTA and CDR2 FQGTGA come from the germline V gene. Deletions cut 2 bases from V and 5 bases from J, with 9 bases between. The CDR3 contains 13 residues.

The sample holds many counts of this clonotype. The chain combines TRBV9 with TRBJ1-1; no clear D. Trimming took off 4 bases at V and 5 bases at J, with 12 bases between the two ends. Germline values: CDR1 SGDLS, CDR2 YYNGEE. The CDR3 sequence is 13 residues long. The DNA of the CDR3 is TGTGCCAGCAGCATGGACGGGAAAACTGAAGCTTTCTTT. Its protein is CASSMDGKTEAFF.